The 8 T cell receptor beta chains below all came from one sample that was sequenced in a study of shared clonotypes between healthy human individuals. The assay was immunoSEQ multiplex PCR, and TCRdb's table has in-frame clones only and misses some. The data show some 580,000 clones, almost 97% seen once. The source material was naive CD4+ T cells sorted from blood. The subset is: CD45RA+ positively selected. The receptors derive from a woman in her 30s in good health.

In regard to this clone: Other DNA sequences in the same sample also yield this CDR3. The rearrangement links TRBV6-1 to TRBJ2-7, with D possibly being TRBD2 (5 bases). Germline lookup yields CDR1 MNHNS and CDR2 SASEGT. The CDR3 sequence is 13 residues long. V lost 3 bases, J lost 1 base, and 7 bases lay in between. The DNA for the CDR3 is TGTGCCAGCAGTGATCGGGGATCCTACGAGCAGTACTTC. Its translation: CASSDRGSYEQYF.

This sequence joins TRBV4-2 and TRBJ2-2; 7 positions match TRBD2. Looked up from germline, CDR1 is LGHNA and CDR2 is YNFKEQ. The CDR3 covers 16 residues. V shed 0 bases and J 2 bases; nucleotides not matched to a gene: 3. CDR3: CASSQETGGNTGELFF. DNA for the CDR3: TGTGCCAGCAGCCAAGAAACGGGAGGAAACACCGGGGAGCTGTTTTTT.

The chain recombines TRBV6-1 with TRBJ2-3; D gene unclear. The V end was cut by 5 bases, the J end by 2 bases, with 8 bases between. CDR1 MNHNS and CDR2 SASEGT come from the germline V gene. The CDR3 is made up of 13 amino acids. The CDR3 bases are TGTGCCAGCAGTAATCTACTCACAGATACGCAGTATTTT. It translates to CASSNLLTDTQYF.

The chain employs TRBV27 and TRBJ2-5; no reliable D call. The J call may not be correct, given that the DNA end is closer to TRBJ2-7. The germline V gene has CDR1 MNHEY and CDR2 SMNVEV (reference sequence). The CDR3 is 13 amino acids. This CDR3 is CASSLQARYEQYF. CDR3 nucleotides: TGTGCCAGCAGTTTACAGGCCAGGTACGAGCAGTACTTC.

Here the CDR3 DNA reads TGTGCCAGCAGCCAAGGGACGCGCGAACTGTTTTTT. Translation: CASSQGTRELFF. The J gene is TRBJ1-4, the V gene TRBV28; TRBD1 is a possible D gene (5 bases). From germline, CDR1 is MDHEN and CDR2 SYDVKM. V lost 6 bases and J 12 bases, leaving 14 bases between the germline ends. CDR3 length: 12 residues. Drawing the rest from reference TRBV28 and TRBJ1-4, the complete variable domain is DVKVTQSSRYLVKRTGEKVFLECVQDMDHENMFWYRQDPGLGLRLIYFSYDVKMKEKGDIPEGYSVSREKKERFSLILESASTNQTSMYLCASSQGTRELFFGSGTQLSVL.

The V gene is TRBV5-1, the J gene TRBJ2-3; 13 positions agree with TRBD2. The CDR3 spans 16 residues. The ends lost 2 bases at V and 6 bases at J; junction bases unmatched: 6. Germline V gene lookup returns CDR1 SGHRS and CDR2 YFSETQ. The CDR3 here is CASSFTGTSGADTQYF. CDR3 coding DNA: TGCGCCAGCAGCTTCACCGGGACTAGCGGGGCGGATACGCAGTATTTT.

V usage is TRBV5-1 and J usage is TRBJ2-7; TRBD2 agrees at 7 bases. The ends lost 4 bases at V and 1 base at J; junction bases unmatched: 5. CDR3 length equals 14 residues. Germline values: CDR1 SGHRS, CDR2 YFSETQ. Here the CDR3 DNA reads TGCGCCAGCAGCAGAGCGGGAAGTTCCTACGAGCAGTACTTC. It translates to CASSRAGSSYEQYF.

This clone was observed once. The chain joins TRBV12-5 to TRBJ2-1; tentative D call: TRBD2 (6 bases). Germline CDR1 is LGHNT and CDR2 is FRNRAP. Trimming cost V 0 bases and J 5 bases, with 14 bases left between them. The CDR3 spans 16 residues. CDR3 amino acids: CASGLVLGGGDNEQFF. The CDR3 DNA is TGTGCTAGTGGTTTGGTACTCGGGGGTGGGGACAATGAGCAGTTCTTC.